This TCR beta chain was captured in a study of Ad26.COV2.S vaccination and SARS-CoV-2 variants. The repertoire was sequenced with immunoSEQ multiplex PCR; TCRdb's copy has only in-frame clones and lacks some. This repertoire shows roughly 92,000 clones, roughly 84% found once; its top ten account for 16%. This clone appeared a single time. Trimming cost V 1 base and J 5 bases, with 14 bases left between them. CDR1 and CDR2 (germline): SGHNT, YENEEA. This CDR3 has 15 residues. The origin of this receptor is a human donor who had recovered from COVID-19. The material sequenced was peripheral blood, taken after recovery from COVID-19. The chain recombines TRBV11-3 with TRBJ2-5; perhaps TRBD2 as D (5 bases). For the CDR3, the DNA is TGTGCCAGCAGCTTAGGGTTGGGCGGGTCGGAGACCCAGTACTTC. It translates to CASSLGLGGSETQYF.